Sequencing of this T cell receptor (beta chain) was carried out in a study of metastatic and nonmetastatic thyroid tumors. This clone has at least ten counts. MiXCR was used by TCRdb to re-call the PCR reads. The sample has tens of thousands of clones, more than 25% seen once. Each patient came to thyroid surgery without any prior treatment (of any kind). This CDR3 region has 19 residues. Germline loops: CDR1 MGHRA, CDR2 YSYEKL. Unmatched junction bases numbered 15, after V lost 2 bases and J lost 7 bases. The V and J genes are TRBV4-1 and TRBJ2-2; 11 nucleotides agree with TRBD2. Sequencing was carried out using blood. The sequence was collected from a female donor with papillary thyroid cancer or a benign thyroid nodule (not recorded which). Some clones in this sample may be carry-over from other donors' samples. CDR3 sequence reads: CASSQPFPKLAGVGGELFF. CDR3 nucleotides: TGCGCCAGCAGCCAACCCTTCCCGAAACTAGCGGGAGTTGGCGGGGAGCTGTTTTTT.